This TCR beta chain was captured by sequencing in a study of cytomegalovirus exposure and HLA in healthy donors. With respect to this clone: Its antigen is undetermined.

In the PCR, 60 Vbeta and 13 Jbeta primers were used. Sequencing was performed with immunoSEQ multiplex PCR; in TCRdb, only in-frame clones are kept and a portion is missing. In the table there are about 130,000 clones, roughly 18% of which are singletons. Study results and caveats: A previous analysis found most TCR beta V segments productive roughly 87% or roughly 30% of the time.

From germline, CDR1 is KGHSH and CDR2 LQKENI. V gave up 2 bases and J gave up 2 bases, with 9 bases separating them. CDR3 length: 14 residues. Sample: PBMCs. The chain has TRBV18 and TRBJ1-2, with unresolved D. The origin of this receptor is a female donor in good health and CMV-seropositive. This CDR3 reads CASSPTALNYGYTF. In nucleotides, the CDR3 is TGTGCCAGCTCACCAACAGCCTTGAACTATGGCTACACCTTC.